Each of the 27 T cell receptor beta chains below was sequenced from the same sample in a study of T-cell reconstitution after alpha-beta-depleted transplantation in children. Preparation of the TCRbeta library used unique molecular identifiers. TCRdb reprocessed the PCR reads with MiXCR, giving one entry per CDR3 protein. The sample records some 70,000 distinct CDR3 sequences, 4.9% being singletons. The material was PBMCs, mostly from graft donor cells, obtained 180 days after TCRalphabeta/CD19-depleted stem cell transplant. These receptors all stem from a boy under two years old who had a stem cell transplant for acute myeloid leukemia, so the T cells may come from the graft donor.

This clonotype was recorded at least ten times. This chain connects TRBV7-3 to TRBJ1-1; D is ambiguous. The germline CDR1 and CDR2 sequences are SGHTA and FQGTGA. This CDR3 has 15 residues. Between the trimmed V and J ends, which lost 0 bases and 1 base, there was a span of 9 bases. CDR3 protein: CASSLTGTRNTEAFF. Here the CDR3 DNA reads TGTGCCAGCAGCTTAACGGGCACAAGGAACACTGAAGCTTTCTTT. The whole variable domain, filled in from reference TRBV7-3 and TRBJ1-1, reads GAGVSQTPSNKVTEKGKYVELRCDPISGHTALYWYRQSLGQGPEFLIYFQGTGAADDSGLPNDRFFAVRPEGSVSTLKIQRTERGDSAVYLCASSLTGTRNTEAFFGQGTRLTVV.

In its sample, this clonotype was seen many times. This chain uses TRBV6-4 with TRBJ2-3; weak D call: TRBD2 (8 bases). CDR1 is MRHNA and CDR2 is SNTAGT in the germline V gene. Deletions cut 6 bases from V and 4 bases from J, with 17 bases between. The CDR3 spans 15 residues. The CDR3 loop is CASSPGRGRADTQYF. The CDR3 nucleotides read TGTGCCAGCAGCCCCGGGAGGGGGCGCGCAGATACGCAGTATTTT.

The chain couples TRBV29-1 to TRBJ2-7, with D maybe TRBD1 (6 bases). CDR1 and CDR2 from the germline V gene are SQVTM and ANQGSEA. Trimming pared 4 bases from V and 3 bases from J, leaving 16 bases between. The CDR3 has 14 amino acids. CDR3 sequence: CSVGLQGKGYEQYF. CDR3 nucleotide sequence: TGCAGCGTTGGGCTCCAGGGGAAGGGCTACGAGCAGTACTTC.

This clonotype was observed many times. This rearrangement joins TRBV9 to TRBJ2-1; 13 nucleotides agree with TRBD2. Germline-derived CDR1 and CDR2 are SGDLS and YYNGEE. The CDR3 sequence is 17 residues long. V was clipped by 0 bases and J by 4 bases; unmatched bases: 4. In DNA form, the CDR3 reads TGTGCCAGCAGCGTAGCTTTGGGACTAGCGGGATACAATGAGCAGTTCTTC. This translates into CASSVALGLAGYNEQFF.

The sample holds many counts of this clonotype. The chain is built from TRBV7-2 and TRBJ2-5, with 7 nucleotides matching TRBD1. The J segment lost 1 base and the V segment lost 5 bases, leaving 7 bases of the junction unmatched. The CDR3 has 15 residues. Germline V gene sequence: CDR1 SGHTA, CDR2 FQGNSA. CDR3 nucleotides: TGTGCCAGCAGCCTCCGGGACAGCTTCCAAGAGACCCAGTACTTC. This sequence encodes CASSLRDSFQETQYF.

This clonotype was counted many times. The chain recombines TRBV7-3 with TRBJ2-7; 10 nucleotides align to TRBD1. CDR1 is SGHTA and CDR2 is FQGTGA in the germline V gene. This CDR3 has 15 residues. J gave up 0 bases and V 4 bases, and 3 bases lay outside the gene matches. The CDR3, as DNA: TGTGCCAGCAGCTCGGGACAGGGGAACTCCTACGAGCAGTACTTC. Its translation is CASSSGQGNSYEQYF.

This clonotype appeared many times. DNA for the CDR3: TGTGCCAGCAGCTTATCCGGGGGGCGGACTAATGAAAAACTGTTTTTT. This encodes CASSLSGGRTNEKLFF. The chain is built from TRBV7-2 and TRBJ1-4; maybe TRBD1 (6 bases). Trimming removed 2 bases at V and 2 bases at J, with 12 bases between. The CDR3 loop spans 16 amino acids. The germline V gene has CDR1 SGHTA and CDR2 FQGNSA. Full variable domain (outside the CDR3, taken from reference TRBV7-2 and TRBJ1-4): GAGVSQSPSNKVTEKGKDVELRCDPISGHTALYWYRQSLGQGLEFLIYFQGNSAPDKSGLPSDRFSAERTGGSVSTLTIQRTQQEDSAVYLCASSLSGGRTNEKLFFGSGTQLSVL.

This clonotype was seen at least ten times. This chain links TRBV7-9 with TRBJ2-1; D gene uncertain. Germline values: CDR1 SEHNR, CDR2 FQNEAQ (reference sequence). The V end was cut by 1 base, the J end by 8 bases, with 6 bases between. CDR3 length: 12 residues. The CDR3 region has the DNA TGTGCCAGCAGCTTAGGCGTGGATGAGCAGTTCTTC. It yields the protein CASSLGVDEQFF.

This clonotype was observed at least ten times. V and J are TRBV9 and TRBJ2-5; D ambiguous. V was shortened by 6 bases and J by 1 base, with 16 bases between the two germline ends. Germline V gives CDR1 SGDLS, CDR2 YYNGEE. The CDR3 extends over 15 amino acids. The CDR3 protein is CASTPGTHRQETQYF. CDR3 in DNA: TGTGCCAGCACCCCCGGAACTCATCGCCAAGAGACCCAGTACTTC.

This clonotype was observed many times. The chain recombines TRBV10-3 with TRBJ2-7, with D maybe TRBD2 (6 bases). The germline V gene encodes CDR1 ENHRY and CDR2 SYGVKD. The CDR3 is 15 residues long. Trimming removed 2 bases at V and 1 base at J, with 12 bases between. Here the CDR3 DNA reads TGTGCCATCAGTGAGGGGCCTAGCGATTCCTACGAGCAGTACTTC. This translates into CAISEGPSDSYEQYF.

This clonotype turned up a few times. J is TRBJ1-1 and V is TRBV4-1; D is unresolved. V lost 3 bases and J lost 3, with 11 bases in between. Germline CDR1 is MGHRA and CDR2 is YSYEKL. The CDR3 spans 14 residues. Here the CDR3 reads CASSQEIVDTEAFF. CDR3 nucleotides: TGCGCCAGCAGCCAGGAGATCGTGGACACTGAAGCTTTCTTT.

There are many counts of this clonotype. V and J are TRBV12-3 or TRBV12-4 and TRBJ1-2, with 7 bases aligning to TRBD1. This CDR3 region has 13 residues. The trim removed 5 bases at V and 7 bases at J, leaving 7 bases unmatched. Written as DNA, the CDR3 is TGTGCCAGCAGTACCGGGACAGCCGCTGGCTACACCTTC. Protein sequence: CASSTGTAAGYTF.

This clonotype has ten or more counts. The chain is built from TRBV15 and TRBJ2-7, with D maybe TRBD1 (5 bases). V was trimmed by 0 bases and J by 0 bases, leaving 9 bases between them. The CDR3 sequence is 15 residues long. Germline CDR1 reads LNHNV; CDR2 reads YYDKDF (reference sequence). The CDR3 nucleotides are TGTGCCACCAGCAGAGATAGGGGCGCCTCCTACGAGCAGTACTTC. This encodes CATSRDRGASYEQYF.

This clonotype was seen ten or more times. The rearrangement links TRBV12-3 or TRBV12-4 to TRBJ2-7; D is possibly TRBD2 (6 bases). Trimming left V 1 base short and J 7 bases short, with 11 bases between. The CDR3 sequence is 13 residues long. CDR3 DNA sequence: TGTGCCAGCAGTTTAGTAAGGAGGGCGGAGCAGTACTTC. Amino acids: CASSLVRRAEQYF.

The genes are TRBV12-3 or TRBV12-4 and TRBJ1-6; D might be TRBD1 (5 bases). This CDR3 has 18 residues. V was cut by 11 bases and J by 5 bases, with 28 bases left in between. DNA for the CDR3: TGTGCCTTCAGTTTAGGGGAGGTCAGGGTTAGGGATAATTCACCCCTCCACTTT. Its translation is CAFSLGEVRVRDNSPLHF.

This clonotype was counted at least ten times. The chain has TRBV20-1 and TRBJ1-5; TRBD1 agrees at 7 bases. The germline CDR1 and CDR2 sequences are DFQATT and SNEGSKA (reference sequence). This CDR3 region has 14 residues. V trimming: 6 bases; J trimming: 2 bases; junction bases outside the gene matches: 7. The CDR3 nucleotides are TGCAGTGCGGTGACAGGGTTCGGCAATCAGCCCCAGCATTTT. This codes for CSAVTGFGNQPQHF.

This clonotype has at least ten counts. CDR3 loop: CASSDNEQFF. As DNA, the CDR3 is TGTGCCAGCAGTGACAATGAGCAGTTCTTC. The chain has TRBV25-1 and TRBJ2-1; D is undetermined. V shed 3 bases and J shed 6 bases, with 0 bases lying between them. The V gene's germline CDR1 is MGHDK and CDR2 SYGVNS. CDR3 length: 10 residues. Looking up the rest from reference TRBV25-1 and TRBJ2-1 gives the full variable domain: EADIYQTPRYLVIGTGKKITLECSQTMGHDKMYWYQQDPGMELHLIHYSYGVNSTEKGDLSSESTVSRIRTEHFPLTLESARPSHTSQYLCASSDNEQFFGPGTRLTVL.

This clonotype was observed many times. The chain couples TRBV12-3 or TRBV12-4 to TRBJ1-1, with D maybe TRBD1 (5 bases). The CDR3 has 14 amino acids. The germline V and J ends were trimmed by 8 bases and 0 bases, with 13 bases remaining between them. The CDR3 DNA is TGTGCCAGCGTGGGGCCACACCTGAACACTGAAGCTTTCTTT. Translation gives CASVGPHLNTEAFF.

This clonotype was picked up many times. V usage is TRBV15 and J usage is TRBJ2-1, with 12 positions matching TRBD2. J was trimmed by 0 bases and V by 1 base; bases with no gene match: 4. Germline V CDR1 and CDR2: LNHNV, YYDKDF (reference sequence). The CDR3 extends over 18 amino acids. CDR3 sequence (DNA): TGTGCCACCAGCAGAGTACTAGCGGGGGGAAGCTCCTACAATGAGCAGTTCTTC. Protein sequence: CATSRVLAGGSSYNEQFF.

This clonotype was seen many times. This chain joins TRBV12-5 and TRBJ1-5, with D possibly matching TRBD1 (6 bases). CDR1 is LGHNT and CDR2 is FRNRAP in the germline V gene. Trimming took off 5 bases at V and 10 bases at J, with 9 bases between the two ends. This CDR3 has 11 residues. The CDR3 bases are TGTGCTAGTGGTCTGGACAGTCCCCAGCATTTT. It codes for CASGLDSPQHF.

This clonotype was picked up many times. For the CDR3, the DNA is TGCAGTGCTAGACGCCAACAGGGAGTGCCCGGGGAGCTGTTTTTT. This translates into CSARRQQGVPGELFF. The V call is TRBV20-1, the J call TRBJ2-2; perhaps TRBD1 as D (6 bases). Germline values: CDR1 DFQATT, CDR2 SNEGSKA (reference sequence). V was trimmed by 2 bases and J by 6 bases, leaving 16 bases between them. CDR3 size: 15 residues.

This clonotype was recorded at least ten times. The chain combines TRBV25-1 with TRBJ1-2; TRBD1 matches 9 bases. This CDR3 comprises 18 residues. CDR1 and CDR2 (germline): MGHDK, SYGVNS. V shed 1 base and J 5 bases; nucleotides not matched to a gene: 14. The CDR3 region has the DNA TGTGCCAGCAGTGAATTCGGAAGGGGGGACAGGGAGAAATATGGCTACACCTTC. It yields the protein CASSEFGRGDREKYGYTF.

The sample holds many counts of this clonotype. In DNA, the CDR3 is TGTGCCAGCTCACCACAAACAGGACGATACGAGCAGTACGTC. Amino acids: CASSPQTGRYEQYV. This chain uses TRBV18 with TRBJ2-7; D possibly corresponds to TRBD1 (5 bases). Germline V CDR1 and CDR2: KGHSH, LQKENI. CDR3 length: 14 amino acids. Trimming left V 1 base short and J 4 bases short, with 11 bases between.

In its sample, this clonotype was seen many times. The germline gene is not matched at one end of the junction; a read error may be the cause. CDR3 loop: CASSFRDRTYIEQFF. CDR3 in DNA: TGTGCCAGCAGCTTCCGGGACAGGACCTACATTGAGCAGTTCTTC. This rearrangement joins TRBV7-9 to TRBJ2-1; 8 nucleotides align to TRBD1. Germline CDR1 SEHNR, CDR2 FQNEAQ (reference sequence). This CDR3 is built from 15 residues.

This clonotype was seen repeatedly, ten times or more. In DNA form, the CDR3 reads TGTGCCTGGAGGTTTGGTAGCGGGGGACACGAGCAGTACTTC. It is translated as CAWRFGSGGHEQYF. The V gene is TRBV30, the J gene TRBJ2-7; 9 positions agree with TRBD2. The V gene end was trimmed by 3 bases and the J gene end by 5 bases; junction bases not matched to a gene: 8. This CDR3 has 14 amino acids. CDR1 and CDR2 (germline): GTSNPN, SVGIG (reference sequence).

This clonotype was counted at least ten times. The chain links TRBV12-3 or TRBV12-4 to TRBJ2-3, with a tentative D call TRBD2 (5 bases). With 4 bases removed from V and 1 base from J, the gap between germline ends came to 12 bases. The CDR3 contains 15 residues. Here the CDR3 DNA reads TGTGCCAGCAGTTCAGACGGGAAGCGCACAGATACGCAGTATTTT. Residues: CASSSDGKRTDTQYF.

This clonotype was seen at least ten times. The CDR3 loop is CASSLGLVLSGANVLTF. The CDR3 DNA is TGTGCCAGCAGCTTAGGCCTCGTACTCTCTGGGGCCAACGTCCTGACTTTC. This chain uses TRBV13 with TRBJ2-6; D gene unclear. The V gene's germline CDR1 is PRHDT and CDR2 FYEKMQ (reference sequence). V lost 0 bases and J 0 bases, leaving 9 bases between the germline ends. This CDR3 spans 17 amino acids.